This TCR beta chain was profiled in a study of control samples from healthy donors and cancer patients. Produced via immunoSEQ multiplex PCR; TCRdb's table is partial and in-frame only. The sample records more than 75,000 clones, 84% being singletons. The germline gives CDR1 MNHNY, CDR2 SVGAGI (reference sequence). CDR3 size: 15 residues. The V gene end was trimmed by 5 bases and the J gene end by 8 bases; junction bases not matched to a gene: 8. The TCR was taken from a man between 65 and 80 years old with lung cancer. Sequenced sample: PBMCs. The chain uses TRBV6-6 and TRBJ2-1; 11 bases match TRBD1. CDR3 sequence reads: CASSQGQGASHEQFF. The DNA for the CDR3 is TGTGCCAGCAGTCAAGGACAGGGGGCAAGCCATGAGCAGTTCTTC.